These 12 T cell receptor beta chains came from one sample sequenced in a study of shared T cell receptors in the human thymus (dated by TCRdb to the early 2020s). Library generation was performed with the immunoSEQ multiplex PCR assay. The table comes from immuneACCESS by way of TCRdb, which keeps in-frame sequences with V and J called. Part of the clones is missing from these tables; in studies checked, under half for an unresolved V gene and the rest for unknown reasons. The sample includes roughly 710,000 clones, with 70% to 90% observed a single time. Around 0.0094% of the sample comes from the top ten. This sample was also put to use in a study of human thymus T cells.

The specimen was thymocytes. The source of these receptors is a girl less than two years old with a congenital heart defect. Donor details come from another sample of the same person, matched by shared clones.

This clone was seen a handful of times. Other DNA sequences in the same sample also yield this CDR3. The gene calls are TRBV7-2 and TRBJ2-2; D not resolved. The CDR3 runs to 13 residues. The germline V and J ends were trimmed by 3 bases and 4 bases, with 6 bases remaining between them. Germline V CDR1 and CDR2: SGHTA, FQGNSA. CDR3 DNA: TGTGCCAGCAGCTTGGTCAGCACCGGGGAGCTGTTTTTT. This translates into CASSLVSTGELFF.

CDR3 sequence (DNA): TGTGCCAGCAGCCCTGGCGGACAGGGGGCATCTGGGGCCAACGTCCTGACTTTC. The encoded protein is CASSPGGQGASGANVLTF. The V call is TRBV7-2, the J call TRBJ2-6; 11 bases are shared with TRBD1. This CDR3 has 18 amino acids. The germline V gene encodes CDR1 SGHTA and CDR2 FQGNSA. J lost 1 base, V lost 5 bases, and 7 bases had no gene match.

J is TRBJ1-1 and V is TRBV15, with D tentatively TRBD1 (5 bases). Germline lookup yields CDR1 LNHNV and CDR2 YYDKDF (reference sequence). V lost 6 bases to trimming and J lost 3 bases, with 14 bases between them. The CDR3 consists of 14 residues. In DNA, the CDR3 is TGTGCCACCAGAGCTAGGGGCGCGGACACTGAAGCTTTCTTT. This sequence encodes CATRARGADTEAFF.

This clone was found a few times. The genes are TRBV28 and TRBJ2-1; weak D call: TRBD2 (6 bases). The V gene's germline CDR1 is MDHEN and CDR2 SYDVKM. The CDR3 loop spans 18 amino acids. Trimming shortened V by 1 base and J by 10 bases, and 26 bases separated the two germline ends. CDR3 bases: TGTGCCAGCAGTTTATTATTCGGGGGACTCCCTTATCTGCGCGAGCAGTTCTTC. Translation gives CASSLLFGGLPYLREQFF.

The gene calls are TRBV25-1 and TRBJ1-2; tentative D call: TRBD1 (6 bases). The CDR3 consists of 17 residues. V was trimmed by 8 bases and J by 3 bases, leaving 25 bases between them. Germline CDR1 is MGHDK and CDR2 is SYGVNS. As DNA, the CDR3 is TGTGCCAGCCTCGGTGTCTTGGGGCCGCCAGGGGACTATGGCTACACCTTC. It codes for CASLGVLGPPGDYGYTF.

The chain links TRBV4-3 to TRBJ1-5; 9 nucleotides agree with TRBD1. CDR3 size: 18 residues. Per the germline V gene, CDR1 is LGHNA and CDR2 is YSLEER. V trimming: 0 bases; J trimming: 5 bases; junction bases outside the gene matches: 11. The CDR3: CASSQDMGGQGPDQPQHF. CDR3 in DNA: TGCGCCAGCAGCCAAGACATGGGAGGACAGGGGCCGGATCAGCCCCAGCATTTT.

As for this clone: Sequence at one end of the junction differs from germline and may be a read error. Other DNA sequences in the sample encode the same CDR3. This sequence joins TRBV5-1 and TRBJ1-6, with a tentative D call TRBD1 (5 bases). The germline CDR1 and CDR2 sequences are SGHRS and YFSETQ. The CDR3 has 13 residues. CDR3 in DNA: TGCGCCAGCAGCGGGCAGGGTAATTCCCCCCTCCACTTT. It yields the protein CASSGQGNSPLHF.

This chain uses TRBV5-1 with TRBJ1-5, with D possibly being TRBD1 (6 bases). CDR1 is SGHRS and CDR2 is YFSETQ in the germline V gene. Deletions cut 5 bases from V and 3 bases from J, with 9 bases between. The CDR3 has 13 residues. Here the CDR3 reads CASRSGDNQPQHF. In nucleotides, the CDR3 is TGCGCCAGCAGGTCAGGGGACAATCAGCCCCAGCATTTT.

This clone was detected only once. CDR3 in amino acids: CASSLTPGTRLVGYTF. CDR3 bases: TGTGCCAGCAGCTTAACGCCCGGGACAAGACTTGTCGGCTACACCTTC. The rearrangement uses TRBV9 and TRBJ1-2; D possibly corresponds to TRBD1 (6 bases). The V gene's germline CDR1 is SGDLS and CDR2 YYNGEE. The CDR3 is 16 residues long. Trimming pared 4 bases from V and 8 bases from J, leaving 24 bases between.

This chain connects TRBV27 to TRBJ2-3; TRBD2 matches at 15 bases. CDR1 and CDR2 (germline): MNHEY, SMNVEV (reference sequence). The V gene end was trimmed by 6 bases and the J gene end by 5 bases; junction bases not matched to a gene: 12. The CDR3 is 18 residues long. CDR3 loop: CASRRPGLAGGKVDTQYF. The CDR3 DNA follows: TGTGCCAGCAGACGACCCGGACTAGCGGGGGGGAAAGTAGATACGCAGTATTTT.

This chain links TRBV6-5 with TRBJ1-1; D is unresolved. Germline CDR1 reads MNHEY; CDR2 reads SVGAGI. The CDR3 length is 11 residues. V was pared by 2 bases and J by 7 bases, with 5 bases between. In nucleotides, the CDR3 is TGTGCCAGCAGTTACGGAGGTGAAGCTTTCTTT. This translates into CASSYGGEAFF.

About this clone itself: Other DNA sequences in this specimen translate into the identical CDR3. The chain links TRBV30 to TRBJ1-6, with D unresolved. Trimming took off 0 bases at V and 5 bases at J, with 5 bases between the two ends. This CDR3 comprises 13 residues. Germline lookup yields CDR1 GTSNPN and CDR2 SVGIG (reference sequence). In DNA form, the CDR3 reads TGTGCCTGGAGTGTGAGGGATAATTCACCCCTCCACTTT. It translates to CAWSVRDNSPLHF.